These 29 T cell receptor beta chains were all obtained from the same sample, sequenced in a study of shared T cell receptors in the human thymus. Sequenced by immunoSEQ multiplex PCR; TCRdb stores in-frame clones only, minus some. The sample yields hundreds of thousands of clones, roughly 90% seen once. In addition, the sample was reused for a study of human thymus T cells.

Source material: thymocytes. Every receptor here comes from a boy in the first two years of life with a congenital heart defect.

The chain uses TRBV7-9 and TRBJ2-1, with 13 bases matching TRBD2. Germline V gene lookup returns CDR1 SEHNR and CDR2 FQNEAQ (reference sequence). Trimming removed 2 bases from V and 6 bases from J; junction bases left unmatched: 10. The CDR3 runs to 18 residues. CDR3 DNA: TGTGCCAGCAGCTTAAATACTAGCGGGAGGGCCGAGGGCAATGAGCAGTTCTTC. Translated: CASSLNTSGRAEGNEQFF.

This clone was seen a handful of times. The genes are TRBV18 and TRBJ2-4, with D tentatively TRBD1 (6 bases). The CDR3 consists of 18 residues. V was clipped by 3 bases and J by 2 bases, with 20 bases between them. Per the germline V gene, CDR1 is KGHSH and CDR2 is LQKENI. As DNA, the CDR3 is TGTGCCAGCTCACCCAGAGGGAACGCCAGGGGATCCAAAAACATTCAGTACTTC. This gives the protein CASSPRGNARGSKNIQYF. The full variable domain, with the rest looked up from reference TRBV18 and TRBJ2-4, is NAGVMQNPRHLVRRRGQEARLRCSPMKGHSHVYWYRQLPEEGLKFMVYLQKENIIDESGMPKERFSAEFPKEGPSILRIQQVVRGDSAAYFCASSPRGNARGSKNIQYFGAGTRLSVL.

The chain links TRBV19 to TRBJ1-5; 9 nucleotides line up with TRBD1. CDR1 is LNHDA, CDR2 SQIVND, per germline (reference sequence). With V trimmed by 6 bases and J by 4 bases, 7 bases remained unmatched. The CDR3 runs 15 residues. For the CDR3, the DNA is TGTGCCAGTAGCCCCTGTGGGACAGGGAATCAGCCCCAGCATTTT. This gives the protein CASSPCGTGNQPQHF.

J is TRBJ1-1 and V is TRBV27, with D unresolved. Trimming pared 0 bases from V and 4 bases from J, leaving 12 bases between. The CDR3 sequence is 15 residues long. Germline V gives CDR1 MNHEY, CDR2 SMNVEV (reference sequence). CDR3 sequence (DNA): TGTGCCAGCAGTTTATCGGTGGACCGGGGCACTGAAGCTTTCTTT. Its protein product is CASSLSVDRGTEAFF.

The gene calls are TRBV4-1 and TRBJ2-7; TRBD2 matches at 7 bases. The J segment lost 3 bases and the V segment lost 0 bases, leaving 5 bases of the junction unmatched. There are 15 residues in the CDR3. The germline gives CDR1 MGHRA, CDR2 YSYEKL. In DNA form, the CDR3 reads TGCGCCAGCAGCCAAGATATGGGACTACGCTACGAGCAGTACTTC. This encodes CASSQDMGLRYEQYF.

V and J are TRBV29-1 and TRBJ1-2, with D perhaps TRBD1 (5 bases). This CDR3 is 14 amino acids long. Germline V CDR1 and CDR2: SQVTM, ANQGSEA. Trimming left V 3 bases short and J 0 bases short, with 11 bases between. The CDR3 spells CSVDGGWANYGYTF. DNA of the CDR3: TGCAGCGTTGACGGGGGGTGGGCTAACTATGGCTACACCTTC.

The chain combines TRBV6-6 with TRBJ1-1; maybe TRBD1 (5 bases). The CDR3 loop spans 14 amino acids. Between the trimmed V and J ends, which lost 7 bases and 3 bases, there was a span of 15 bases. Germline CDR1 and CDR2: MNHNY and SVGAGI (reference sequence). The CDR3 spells CASIGGGTDTEAFF. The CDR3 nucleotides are TGTGCCAGCATCGGCGGAGGGACGGACACTGAAGCTTTCTTT.

Here the CDR3 reads CASSAAAASYEQYF. CDR3 coding DNA: TGCGCCAGCAGTGCCGCGGCGGCCTCCTACGAGCAGTACTTC. The chain uses TRBV10-2 and TRBJ2-7; D gene ambiguous. Germline CDR1 and CDR2: WSHSY and SAAADI. The CDR3 has 14 residues. V gave up 4 bases and J gave up 0 bases, with 10 bases separating them.

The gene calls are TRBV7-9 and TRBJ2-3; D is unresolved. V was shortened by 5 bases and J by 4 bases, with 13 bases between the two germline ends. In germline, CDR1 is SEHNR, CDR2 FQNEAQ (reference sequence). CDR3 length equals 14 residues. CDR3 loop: CASSPLKVADTQYF. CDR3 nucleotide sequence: TGTGCCAGCAGCCCACTGAAAGTGGCAGATACGCAGTATTTT.

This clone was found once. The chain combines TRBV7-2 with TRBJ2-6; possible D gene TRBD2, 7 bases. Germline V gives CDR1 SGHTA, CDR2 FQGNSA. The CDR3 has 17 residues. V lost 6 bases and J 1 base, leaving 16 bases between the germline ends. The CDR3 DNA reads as TGTGCCAGCAGTTCGCGGGGGCCCCTGTCTGGGGCCAACGTCCTGACTTTC. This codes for CASSSRGPLSGANVLTF.

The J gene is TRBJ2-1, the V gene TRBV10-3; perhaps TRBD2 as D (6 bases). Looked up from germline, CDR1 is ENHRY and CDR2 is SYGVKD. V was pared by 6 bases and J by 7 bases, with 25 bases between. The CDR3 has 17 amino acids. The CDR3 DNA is TGTGCCATCAGCGAAAAGACTTCCCGGGAGCCGTTGAATGAGCAGTTCTTC. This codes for CAISEKTSREPLNEQFF.

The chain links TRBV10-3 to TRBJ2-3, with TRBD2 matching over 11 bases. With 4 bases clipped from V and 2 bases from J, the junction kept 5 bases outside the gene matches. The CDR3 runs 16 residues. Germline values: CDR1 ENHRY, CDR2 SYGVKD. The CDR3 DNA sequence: TGTGCCATCAGTGCGACTAGCGGGGAGCTCACAGATACGCAGTATTTT. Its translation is CAISATSGELTDTQYF.

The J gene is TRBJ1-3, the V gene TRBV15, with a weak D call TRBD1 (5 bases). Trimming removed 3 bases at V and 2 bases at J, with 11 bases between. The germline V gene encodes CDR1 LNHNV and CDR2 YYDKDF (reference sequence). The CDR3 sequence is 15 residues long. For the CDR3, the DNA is TGTGCCACCAGCAGCCTTCCGGGGGCTGGAAACACCATATATTTT. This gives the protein CATSSLPGAGNTIYF.

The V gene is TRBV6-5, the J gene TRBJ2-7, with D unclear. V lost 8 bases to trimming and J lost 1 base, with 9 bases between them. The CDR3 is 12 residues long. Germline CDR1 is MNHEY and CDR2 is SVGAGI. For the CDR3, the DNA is TGTGCCAGCGGAGAGCCATCCTACGAGCAGTACTTC. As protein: CASGEPSYEQYF.

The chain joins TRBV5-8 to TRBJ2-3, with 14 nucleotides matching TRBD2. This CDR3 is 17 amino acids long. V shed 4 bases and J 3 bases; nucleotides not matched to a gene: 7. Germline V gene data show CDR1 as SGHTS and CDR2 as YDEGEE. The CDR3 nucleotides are TGTGCCAGCAGCCCGGGGACTAGCGGGAGTAGGACAGATACGCAGTATTTT. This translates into CASSPGTSGSRTDTQYF.

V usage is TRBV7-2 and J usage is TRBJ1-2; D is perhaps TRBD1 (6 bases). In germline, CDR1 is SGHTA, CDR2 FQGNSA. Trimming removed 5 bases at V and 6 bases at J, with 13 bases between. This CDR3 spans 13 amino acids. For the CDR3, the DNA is TGTGCCAGCAGCCAGGGGCGGACAAATGGCTACACCTTC. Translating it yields CASSQGRTNGYTF.

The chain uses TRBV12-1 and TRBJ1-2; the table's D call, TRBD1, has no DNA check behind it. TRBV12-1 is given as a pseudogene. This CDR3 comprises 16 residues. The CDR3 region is CASSFGTGKGDGCYTF. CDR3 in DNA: TGTGCCAGCAGCTTTGGGACAGGGAAAGGGGATGGTTGCTACACCTTC.

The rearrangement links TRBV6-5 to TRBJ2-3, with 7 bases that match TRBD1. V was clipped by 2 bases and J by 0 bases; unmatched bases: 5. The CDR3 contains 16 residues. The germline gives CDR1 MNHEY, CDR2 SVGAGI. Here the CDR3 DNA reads TGTGCCAGCAGTTACGGACGGGACAGAAGCACAGATACGCAGTATTTT. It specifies CASSYGRDRSTDTQYF.

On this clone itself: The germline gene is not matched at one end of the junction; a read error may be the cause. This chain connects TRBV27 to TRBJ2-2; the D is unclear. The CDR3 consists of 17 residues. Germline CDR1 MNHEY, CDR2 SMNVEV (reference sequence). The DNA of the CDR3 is TGTGCCAGCAGTTTCCACCCGGGTCACCCGAAGACCGGGGAGCTGTTTTTT. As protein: CASSFHPGHPKTGELFF.

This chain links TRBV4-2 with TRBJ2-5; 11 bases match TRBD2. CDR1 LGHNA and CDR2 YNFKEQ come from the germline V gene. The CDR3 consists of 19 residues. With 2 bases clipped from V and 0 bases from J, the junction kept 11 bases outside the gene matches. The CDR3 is CASSQPGLAGPSNQETQYF. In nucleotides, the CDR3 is TGTGCCAGCAGCCAACCCGGACTAGCGGGCCCATCTAACCAAGAGACCCAGTACTTC.

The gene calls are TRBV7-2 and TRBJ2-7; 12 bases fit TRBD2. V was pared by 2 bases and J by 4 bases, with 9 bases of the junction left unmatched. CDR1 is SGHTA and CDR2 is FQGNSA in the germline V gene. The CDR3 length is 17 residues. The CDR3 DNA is TGTGCCAGCAGCTTACGTGGGCTAGCGGGAGGGGGTTACGAGCAGTACTTC. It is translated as CASSLRGLAGGGYEQYF.

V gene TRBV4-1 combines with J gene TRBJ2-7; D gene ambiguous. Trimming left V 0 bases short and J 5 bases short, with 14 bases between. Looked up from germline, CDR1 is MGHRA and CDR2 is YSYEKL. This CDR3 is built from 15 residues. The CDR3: CASSQESYMVDEQYF. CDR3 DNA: TGCGCCAGCAGCCAAGAATCATACATGGTCGACGAGCAGTACTTC.

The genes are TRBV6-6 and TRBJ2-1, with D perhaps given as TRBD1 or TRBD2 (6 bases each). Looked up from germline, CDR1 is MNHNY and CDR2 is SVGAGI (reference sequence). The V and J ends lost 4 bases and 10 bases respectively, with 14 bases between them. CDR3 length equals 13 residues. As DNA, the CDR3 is TGTGCCAGCAGTTCCTCGGGGGCTAGAGAGCAGTTCTTC. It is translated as CASSSSGAREQFF.

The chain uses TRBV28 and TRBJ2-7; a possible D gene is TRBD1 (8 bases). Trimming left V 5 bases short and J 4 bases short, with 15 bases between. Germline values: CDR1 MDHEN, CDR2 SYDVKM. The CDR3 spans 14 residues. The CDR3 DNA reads TGTGCCAGCAGTGCCAACAGGGGGGGGTACGAGCAGTACTTC. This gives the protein CASSANRGGYEQYF.

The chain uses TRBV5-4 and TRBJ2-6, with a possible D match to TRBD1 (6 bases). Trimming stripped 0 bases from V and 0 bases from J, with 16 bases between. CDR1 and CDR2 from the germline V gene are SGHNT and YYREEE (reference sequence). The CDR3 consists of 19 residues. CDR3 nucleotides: TGTGCCAGCAGCTTGGTCATTGGGACACCTTACTCTGGGGCCAACGTCCTGACTTTC. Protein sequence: CASSLVIGTPYSGANVLTF.

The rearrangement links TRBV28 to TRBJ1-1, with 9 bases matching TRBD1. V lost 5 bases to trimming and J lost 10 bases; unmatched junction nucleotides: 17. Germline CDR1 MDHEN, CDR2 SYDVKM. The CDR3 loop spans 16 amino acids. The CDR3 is CASSPLRDRDREGAFF. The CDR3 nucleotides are TGTGCCAGCAGTCCCCTTAGGGACAGGGATCGAGAGGGAGCTTTCTTT.

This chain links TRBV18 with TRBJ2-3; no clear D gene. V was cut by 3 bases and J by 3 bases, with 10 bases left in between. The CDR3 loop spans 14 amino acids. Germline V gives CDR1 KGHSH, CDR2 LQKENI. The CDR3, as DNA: TGTGCCAGCTCACCCCCCCACGGGACAGATACGCAGTATTTT. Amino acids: CASSPPHGTDTQYF.

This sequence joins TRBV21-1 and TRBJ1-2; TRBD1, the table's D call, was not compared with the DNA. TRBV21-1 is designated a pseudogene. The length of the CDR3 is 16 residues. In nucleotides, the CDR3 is TGTGCCAGCAGCAATTGTTTCCAGGGGAGCGGCTATGGCTACACCTTC. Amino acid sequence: CASSNCFQGSGYGYTF.

The CDR3 protein is CASSLVASGRALGEQYF. The CDR3 DNA reads TGTGCCAGCAGCTTAGTTGCTAGCGGGAGGGCCCTGGGCGAGCAGTACTTC. J is TRBJ2-7 and V is TRBV11-2, with 12 bases identical to TRBD2. Germline V gene sequence: CDR1 SGHAT, CDR2 FQNNGV. The CDR3 runs to 17 residues. The ends lost 1 base at V and 6 bases at J; junction bases unmatched: 10.